This entry describes one T cell receptor (beta chain). Its specificity is unknown. These data come from a study of identical twins. Points from the study as a whole: Models, which agreed with sharing between unrelated individuals, nonetheless underestimated the out-of-frame TCR alpha sharing seen in monozygotic twins.

Template switching added a universal primer site, and cDNA bore unique molecular identifiers. Each CDR3 protein is one row after TCRdb ran MiXCR on the 5' RACE reads. The sample carries a few hundred thousand distinct CDR3 sequences, 8.5% to 9.5% recorded once. Germline CDR1 is SGHDT and CDR2 is YYEEEE. Trimming shortened V by 6 bases and J by 4 bases, and 16 bases separated the two germline ends. This CDR3 spans 15 amino acids. These data were likewise used in another study, on yellow fever vaccine responses in identical twins. As reported in that work: It has been reported that, in twins, the vaccine T cell response seemed partly convergent and partly personalized.

Specimen: CD8+ T cells sorted from blood. This TCR was recovered from a woman younger than 30 in good health. The chain uses TRBV5-6 and TRBJ1-4, with D possibly being TRBD1 (5 bases). This CDR3 is CASTVRDAFNEKLFF. The CDR3 region has the DNA TGTGCCAGCACCGTACGGGACGCCTTTAATGAAAAACTGTTTTTT.